These 22 T cell receptor beta chains came from one sample sequenced in a study of CD8 T cells in Susac syndrome. A quantity of about 0.45 to 1 ug RNA underwent reverse transcription using random hexamers. MiXCR was run by TCRdb on the immunoSEQ multiplex PCR reads, yielding one entry per CDR3 protein. The sample holds 240,000 or so distinct CDR3 sequences, 95% to 97% seen once. Sequences were obtained from CD4+ T cells from PBMCs. These receptors were taken from a human donor with Susac syndrome.

The sample holds one count of this clonotype. The chain joins TRBV6-5 to TRBJ1-2, with D maybe TRBD1 (6 bases). This CDR3 comprises 14 residues. Per the germline V gene, CDR1 is MNHEY and CDR2 is SVGAGI. Trimming took off 2 bases at V and 4 bases at J, with 11 bases between the two ends. The CDR3 is CASSYGTTSYGYTF. CDR3 DNA: TGTGCCAGCAGTTACGGGACAACGAGCTATGGCTACACCTTC.

This sequence joins TRBV20-1 and TRBJ2-5; D remains ambiguous. Trimming stripped 4 bases from V and 2 bases from J, with 5 bases between. Germline CDR1 DFQATT, CDR2 SNEGSKA (reference sequence). CDR3 length: 11 residues. The CDR3 sequence: CSAKGQETQYF. The CDR3, as DNA: TGCAGTGCTAAGGGTCAAGAGACCCAGTACTTC.

The rearrangement uses TRBV29-1 and TRBJ1-2; TRBD1 agrees at 8 bases. V shed 6 bases and J 8 bases; nucleotides not matched to a gene: 8. CDR1 and CDR2 (germline): SQVTM, ANQGSEA. This CDR3 has 12 residues. The CDR3 nucleotides read TGCAGCGTCGGGAGGACAGGGTTCGGCTACACCTTC. Its translation is CSVGRTGFGYTF.

The V and J genes are TRBV10-2 and TRBJ1-2, with TRBD1 identical over 8 bases. Trimming took 8 bases from V and 6 from J; bases not matched to a gene: 8. From germline, CDR1 is WSHSY and CDR2 SAAADI. There are 13 residues in the CDR3. The CDR3 is CASGLDRADGYTF. CDR3 in DNA: TGCGCCAGCGGCCTGGACAGGGCGGATGGCTACACCTTC.

The J gene is TRBJ1-4, the V gene TRBV30; D is unresolved. Trimming removed 5 bases at V and 4 bases at J, with 8 bases between. Germline CDR1 GTSNPN, CDR2 SVGIG (reference sequence). This CDR3 region has 12 residues. The CDR3 protein is CAWGPHNEKLFF. The CDR3 region has the DNA TGTGCCTGGGGGCCCCATAATGAAAAACTGTTTTTT.

This clonotype was counted once. This chain links TRBV12-3 or TRBV12-4 with TRBJ2-7; D gene unclear. V lost 5 bases to trimming and J lost 2 bases, with 16 bases between them. CDR3 size: 15 residues. The CDR3 here is CASSRRAVIAYEQYF. In DNA form, the CDR3 reads TGTGCCAGCAGTCGTCGTGCGGTTATAGCCTACGAGCAGTACTTC.

This chain links TRBV11-2 with TRBJ2-5; no definite D call. From germline, CDR1 is SGHAT and CDR2 FQNNGV. The CDR3 covers 14 residues. Trimming pared 0 bases from V and 5 bases from J, leaving 10 bases between. CDR3 loop: CASSLDFLGETQYF. In nucleotides, the CDR3 is TGTGCCAGCAGCTTAGACTTCCTTGGGGAGACCCAGTACTTC. The full variable domain, with the rest looked up from reference TRBV11-2 and TRBJ2-5, is EAGVAQSPRYKIIEKRQSVAFWCNPISGHATLYWYQQILGQGPKLLIQFQNNGVVDDSQLPKDRFSAERLKGVDSTLKIQPAKLEDSAVYLCASSLDFLGETQYFGPGTRLLVL.

V is TRBV30 and J is TRBJ1-3, with D unresolved. The CDR3 runs 12 residues. V was shortened by 8 bases and J by 0 bases, with 8 bases between the two germline ends. CDR1 and CDR2 (germline): GTSNPN, SVGIG (reference sequence). CDR3 residues: CAKATSGNTIYF. The CDR3 DNA sequence: TGTGCCAAGGCCACCTCTGGAAACACCATATATTTT. Together with reference TRBV30 and TRBJ1-3, the CDR3 gives the full variable domain: SQTIHQWPATLVQPVGSPLSLECTVEGTSNPNLYWYRQAAGRGLQLLFYSVGIGQISSEVPQNLSASRPQDRQFILSSKKLLLSDSGFYLCAKATSGNTIYFGEGSWLTVV.

This clonotype is a singleton in its sample. CDR3 protein: CASSRARNQPQHF. In DNA, the CDR3 is TGTGCCAGCAGCCGGGCCCGTAATCAGCCCCAGCATTTT. This chain links TRBV7-8 with TRBJ1-5, with D hard to call. The V end lost 5 bases, the J end lost 4 bases, and 9 bases lay between the germline ends. This CDR3 region has 13 residues. The germline V gene has CDR1 SGHVS and CDR2 FQNEAQ.

This clonotype was seen a handful of times. The V gene is TRBV30, the J gene TRBJ2-7, with D unresolved. The V end lost 1 base, the J end lost 3 bases, and 4 bases lay between the germline ends. From germline, CDR1 is GTSNPN and CDR2 SVGIG (reference sequence). This CDR3 has 11 amino acids. In DNA form, the CDR3 reads TGTGCCTGGAGTGCCCGCTACGAGCAGTACTTC. Amino acid sequence: CAWSARYEQYF.

The gene calls are TRBV6-5 and TRBJ2-3; maybe TRBD1 (5 bases). This CDR3 has 14 amino acids. The V end was cut by 5 bases, the J end by 1 base, with 10 bases between. The germline V gene has CDR1 MNHEY and CDR2 SVGAGI. The CDR3 protein is CASSDSGGTDTQYF. The CDR3 DNA is TGTGCCAGCAGTGACAGTGGTGGCACAGATACGCAGTATTTT.

This sequence joins TRBV3-1 and TRBJ2-1; D is possibly TRBD1 or TRBD2 (5 bases each). This CDR3 has 14 amino acids. The V gene's germline CDR1 is LGHDT and CDR2 YNNKEL (reference sequence). Trimming shortened V by 8 bases and J by 0 bases, and 11 bases separated the two germline ends. The CDR3 spells CASLRGGSYNEQFF. CDR3 sequence (DNA): TGTGCCAGCCTCCGGGGCGGCTCCTACAATGAGCAGTTCTTC.

The genes are TRBV29-1 and TRBJ2-3; 9 bases agree with TRBD2. The length of the CDR3 is 16 residues. Germline V gives CDR1 SQVTM, CDR2 ANQGSEA. The junction had 10 bases not matched to a gene; V was cut back by 6 bases and J by 0 bases. The chain's CDR3 is CSVGLGTSTSTDTQYF. CDR3 DNA: TGCAGCGTGGGCCTCGGGACTAGCACTAGCACAGATACGCAGTATTTT.

The chain links TRBV9 to TRBJ2-7, with D unclear. V was clipped by 0 bases and J by 5 bases, with 3 bases between them. Germline CDR1 and CDR2: SGDLS and YYNGEE. This CDR3 has 11 amino acids. CDR3 sequence reads: CASSVGDEQYF. The CDR3 nucleotides read TGTGCCAGCAGCGTAGGCGACGAGCAGTACTTC. The full variable domain, its missing parts supplied by reference TRBV9 and TRBJ2-7, is DSGVTQTPKHLITATGQRVTLRCSPRSGDLSVYWYQQSLDQGLQFLIQYYNGEERAKGNILERFSAQQFPDLHSELNLSSLELGDSALYFCASSVGDEQYFGPGTRLTVT.

This clonotype was detected a few times. This chain joins TRBV20-1 and TRBJ2-3, with 8 bases lining up with TRBD2. Germline V lookup: CDR1 DFQATT, CDR2 SNEGSKA (reference sequence). With 3 bases clipped from V and 6 bases from J, the junction kept 14 bases outside the gene matches. The CDR3 length is 16 residues. Here the CDR3 reads CSASKVPLAERDTQYF. The CDR3, as DNA: TGCAGTGCTAGTAAGGTGCCACTAGCGGAGCGTGATACGCAGTATTTT.

The chain joins TRBV20-1 to TRBJ2-3; no firm D call. Germline V gene lookup returns CDR1 DFQATT and CDR2 SNEGSKA (reference sequence). The CDR3 spans 16 residues. Trimming pared 0 bases from V and 0 bases from J, leaving 13 bases between. The CDR3 spells CSARDWAGTSTDTQYF. The DNA for the CDR3 is TGCAGTGCTAGAGACTGGGCTGGTACTAGCACAGATACGCAGTATTTT.

This sequence joins TRBV18 and TRBJ1-5; 9 nucleotides align to TRBD1. V was clipped by 2 bases and J by 1 base; unmatched bases: 6. The CDR3 consists of 17 residues. CDR1 and CDR2 (germline): KGHSH, LQKENI. CDR3 amino acids: CASSPSGTGSSNQPQHF. CDR3 in DNA: TGTGCCAGCTCACCAAGCGGGACAGGGTCGAGCAATCAGCCCCAGCATTTT. Supplemented by reference TRBV18 and TRBJ1-5, the full variable domain reads NAGVMQNPRHLVRRRGQEARLRCSPMKGHSHVYWYRQLPEEGLKFMVYLQKENIIDESGMPKERFSAEFPKEGPSILRIQQVVRGDSAAYFCASSPSGTGSSNQPQHFGDGTRLSIL.

This chain links TRBV20-1 with TRBJ1-5; TRBD1 is a possible D gene (6 bases). This CDR3 has 13 residues. The germline V gene has CDR1 DFQATT and CDR2 SNEGSKA (reference sequence). V was trimmed by 1 base and J by 4 bases, leaving 8 bases between them. This CDR3 is CSARGDRNQPQHF. The DNA of the CDR3 is TGCAGTGCTAGAGGAGACAGGAATCAGCCCCAGCATTTT.

The V gene is TRBV30, the J gene TRBJ2-2; D remains unclear. Germline assignment: CDR1 GTSNPN and CDR2 SVGIG (reference sequence). This CDR3 contains 16 residues. The V gene lost 4 bases and the J gene lost 1 base, with 16 bases spanning the gap. The CDR3 bases are TGTGCCTGGACAACCACTCGACGGCTGAACACCGGGGAGCTGTTTTTT. The encoded protein is CAWTTTRRLNTGELFF.

The chain employs TRBV5-1 and TRBJ1-5; 7 bases agree with TRBD1. The CDR3 has 15 amino acids. With 5 bases clipped from V and 0 bases from J, the junction kept 5 bases outside the gene matches. CDR1 is SGHRS, CDR2 YFSETQ, per germline. The CDR3 reads CASRRDSYSNQPQHF. The CDR3 bases are TGCGCCAGCAGACGGGACAGTTATAGCAATCAGCCCCAGCATTTT. The full variable domain, rest sourced from reference TRBV5-1 and TRBJ1-5, is KAGVTQTPRYLIKTRGQQVTLSCSPISGHRSVSWYQQTPGQGLQFLFEYFSETQRNKGNFPGRFSGRQFSNSRSEMNVSTLELGDSALYLCASRRDSYSNQPQHFGDGTRLSIL.

V and J are TRBV28 and TRBJ2-7; D might be TRBD2 (6 bases). CDR3 length: 15 amino acids. Germline assignment: CDR1 MDHEN and CDR2 SYDVKM. V lost 4 bases and J lost 6, with 19 bases in between. The CDR3 DNA reads as TGTGCCAGCAGTTCTCCGGGAGCGACTAAGGGCGAGCAGTACTTC. Translation: CASSSPGATKGEQYF.

The chain is built from TRBV24-1 and TRBJ2-1, with 7 positions matching TRBD1. Germline CDR1 and CDR2: KGHDR and SFDVKD. This CDR3 spans 14 amino acids. V shed 3 bases and J 3 bases; nucleotides not matched to a gene: 1. The CDR3 DNA follows: TGTGCCACCAGTGATCCAGGGGGCTACAATGAGCAGTTCTTC. It yields the protein CATSDPGGYNEQFF.